This T cell receptor beta chain derives from a study of blood T cell repertoires in COVID-19. As for the study in general: Some COVID-19 samples were acute and others convalescent; all came from the United States, Italy and Spain.

Sequencing used immunoSEQ multiplex PCR; TCRdb keeps in-frame clones, though not all of them. The sample yields some 200,000 clones, 82% seen once. Looked up from germline, CDR1 is LGHNA and CDR2 is YNFKEQ. V lost 0 bases and J 2 bases, leaving 9 bases between the germline ends. The CDR3 is 15 amino acids. The TCR originated in a woman in her 70s with COVID-19, enrolled during active disease. Sequenced sample: peripheral blood. The chain is built from TRBV4-2 and TRBJ2-3; a weak D match, TRBD2 (6 bases). For the CDR3, the DNA is TGTGCCAGCAGCCAAGATGGACTATTCACAGATACGCAGTATTTT. It is translated as CASSQDGLFTDTQYF.